Below, 12 T cell receptor beta chains from the same sample are listed, as sequenced in a study of blood T cell repertoires in COVID-19. Libraries were prepared by immunoSEQ multiplex PCR; TCRdb keeps only in-frame clonotypes and omits some of them. This table has around 190,000 clones, 75% to 90% appearing once. The source material was peripheral blood. The origin of the receptors is a man in his thirties or forties with acute or convalescent COVID-19.

Only one count was recorded for this clone. The rearrangement joins TRBV18 to TRBJ1-2; unclear D gene. The CDR3 contains 14 residues. Trimming removed 5 bases at V and 4 bases at J, with 14 bases between. Per germline, CDR1 KGHSH and CDR2 LQKENI. The CDR3 is CASSKIGSVYGYTF. The CDR3 nucleotides read TGTGCCAGCTCAAAAATTGGAAGCGTCTATGGCTACACCTTC.

The V gene is TRBV29-1, the J gene TRBJ2-7; D is ambiguous. CDR3 size: 13 residues. Germline CDR1 SQVTM, CDR2 ANQGSEA. V gave up 6 bases and J gave up 0 bases, with 12 bases separating them. CDR3 region: CSVGGLSSYEQYF. The CDR3 region has the DNA TGCAGCGTAGGCGGCCTTAGCTCCTACGAGCAGTACTTC.

CDR3 DNA: TGTGCCAGCAGCCACGGGGGGGCCCGGAACACTGAAGCTTTCTTT. Its translation: CASSHGGARNTEAFF. The chain recombines TRBV27 with TRBJ1-1, with D possibly matching TRBD1 (6 bases). Trimming removed 6 bases from V and 1 base from J, with 15 bases in between. The CDR3 is 15 residues long. Looked up from germline, CDR1 is MNHEY and CDR2 is SMNVEV (reference sequence).

The gene calls are TRBV28 and TRBJ1-1, with 7 nucleotides matching TRBD1. The CDR3 has 14 amino acids. Germline V lookup: CDR1 MDHEN, CDR2 SYDVKM. Trimming took 6 bases from V and 0 from J; bases not matched to a gene: 4. The CDR3 loop is CASRIQGMNTEAFF. The CDR3 coding sequence is TGTGCCAGCAGAATACAGGGGATGAACACTGAAGCTTTCTTT.

The chain has TRBV9 and TRBJ2-2; TRBD2 aligns across 7 bases. Germline V gene sequence: CDR1 SGDLS, CDR2 YYNGEE. V lost 4 bases and J lost 2; bases outside the gene matches: 14. This CDR3 region has 18 residues. This CDR3 is CASSPHARASGNTGELFF. The CDR3 DNA reads TGTGCCAGCAGCCCACACGCGCGGGCTAGCGGTAACACCGGGGAGCTGTTTTTT.

The chain carries TRBV11-3 and TRBJ2-1, with 9 bases aligning to TRBD2. Germline-derived CDR1 and CDR2 are SGHNT and YENEEA. The CDR3 contains 15 residues. V was pared by 1 base and J by 7 bases, with 5 bases of the junction left unmatched. The chain's CDR3 is CASSLGTSAENEQFF. DNA for the CDR3: TGTGCCAGCAGCTTAGGGACTAGCGCGGAAAATGAGCAGTTCTTC.

The chain employs TRBV7-3 and TRBJ1-1, with 8 positions matching TRBD1. The CDR3 runs to 15 residues. V lost 4 bases, J lost 2 bases, and 6 bases stayed unmatched. Germline V gives CDR1 SGHTA, CDR2 FQGTGA. The CDR3 DNA is TGTGCCAGCAGCTCTGGACAGGGCGGAAACACTGAAGCTTTCTTT. It yields the protein CASSSGQGGNTEAFF.

CDR3 loop: CASSDRTSRNTGELFF. CDR3 nucleotide sequence: TGTGCCAGCAGTGATCGGACTAGCAGGAACACCGGGGAGCTGTTTTTT. The chain recombines TRBV6-1 with TRBJ2-2; 8 bases agree with TRBD2. This CDR3 is built from 16 residues. V lost 3 bases, J lost 1 base, and 4 bases stayed unmatched. CDR1 is MNHNS, CDR2 SASEGT, per germline.

This clone was found a few times. The gene calls are TRBV11-2 and TRBJ1-2, with TRBD1 as a possible D gene (6 bases). The CDR3 sequence is 16 residues long. Germline V gene data show CDR1 as SGHAT and CDR2 as FQNNGV. V was shortened by 3 bases and J by 1 base, with 15 bases between the two germline ends. The chain's CDR3 is CASSFSGGALNYGYTF. Here the CDR3 DNA reads TGTGCCAGCAGCTTTTCGGGGGGCGCCCTTAACTATGGCTACACCTTC.

This clone has just a few counts. V gene TRBV10-1 combines with J gene TRBJ2-7, with D perhaps matching TRBD2 (6 bases). This CDR3 region has 12 residues. CDR1 WNHNN and CDR2 SYGVQD come from the germline V gene (reference sequence). Trimming shortened V by 2 bases and J by 4 bases, and 6 bases separated the two germline ends. In DNA form, the CDR3 reads TGCGCCAGCAGTGAGGCGGGGTACGAGCAGTACTTC. This translates into CASSEAGYEQYF.

V is TRBV5-1 and J is TRBJ2-1; 12 positions agree with TRBD2. V was clipped by 1 base and J by 8 bases; unmatched bases: 7. Germline CDR1 SGHRS, CDR2 YFSETQ. There are 16 residues in the CDR3. DNA of the CDR3: TGCGCCAGCAGCTTGAGGACTAGCGGGATTGAAGATGAGCAGTTCTTC. Protein sequence: CASSLRTSGIEDEQFF.

The CDR3 reads CASSASNSPLHF. CDR3 DNA sequence: TGTGCCAGCAGCGCCTCGAATTCACCCCTCCACTTT. V gene TRBV9 combines with J gene TRBJ1-6; D is uncertain. Trimming removed 3 bases from V and 7 bases from J, with 5 bases in between. CDR3 length: 12 amino acids. The germline CDR1 and CDR2 sequences are SGDLS and YYNGEE.